This T cell receptor beta chain was profiled in a study of cytomegalovirus exposure and HLA in healthy donors. Study-level points and caveats: Some TCR beta chains (around 160 of them) were listed as cytomegalovirus-associated. Both high specificity and high sensitivity reportedly marked the classifier's diagnosis of cytomegalovirus status. Despite most TCR sequences being rare, some public TCRs occurred in many donors. The likely explanation for a cluster of highly shared sequence variants was sequencing artifact.

In regard to this clone: Its target is not known.

Primers included in the PCR were 60 Vbeta and 13 Jbeta primers. Measured with immunoSEQ multiplex PCR; TCRdb has only the in-frame clones, and not every one. Of 160,000 or so clones in the sample, approximately 78% are singletons; the top ten hold approximately 1.5%. Germline assignment: CDR1 SGHRS and CDR2 YFSETQ. CDR3 length equals 13 residues. V trimming: 4 bases; J trimming: 6 bases; junction bases outside the gene matches: 6. The chain recombines TRBV5-1 with TRBJ1-2, with 7 bases that match TRBD1. Sample: PBMCs. The receptor comes from a male donor in good health and CMV-seronegative. The CDR3, as DNA: TGCGCCAGCAGCGAGGGACAGAGGGATGGCTACACCTTC. Its translation is CASSEGQRDGYTF.